This T cell receptor (beta chain) derives from a study of sequential checkpoint blockade in melanoma. The method was immunoSEQ multiplex PCR; TCRdb's version includes in-frame clones alone and lacks a portion of them. Among about 32,000 clones listed, around 82% were seen once. With V trimmed by 5 bases and J by 5 bases, 14 bases remained unmatched. The germline gives CDR1 SNHLY, CDR2 FYNNEI. The CDR3 extends over 16 amino acids. Treatment meaning: randomized to nivolumab then ipilimumab (arm A) or the reverse (arm B). The material was CD8+ T cells sorted from blood (inferred from file names), obtained from a patient given nivolumab and ipilimumab in sequence. The chain recombines TRBV2 with TRBJ2-5; 7 bases line up with TRBD2. The receptor comes from a human donor with melanoma. The CDR3 sequence is CASSYSAGTTAETQYF. The CDR3 bases are TGTGCCAGCAGTTACAGCGCCGGGACTACTGCGGAGACCCAGTACTTC. Supplemented by reference TRBV2 and TRBJ2-5, the full variable domain reads EPEVTQTPSHQVTQMGQEVILRCVPISNHLYFYWYRQILGQKVEFLVSFYNNEISEKSEIFDDQFSVERPDGSNFTLKIRSTKLEDSAMYFCASSYSAGTTAETQYFGPGTRLLVL.